The clone carrying this TCR beta chain occurred a few times. What it binds is not known. Aged about 6 to 90, donors were systemically healthy Caucasians from Russia. This CDR3 contains 13 residues. Germline V gene lookup returns CDR1 DFQATT and CDR2 SNEGSKA (reference sequence). Losses at the gene ends were 4 bases for V and 3 bases for J; bases not matched to a gene: 3. The data were taken from a study of blood T cells in healthy people across ages. Overall study results and limits: Researchers judged that diversity estimates from one million T cells fell short of true values. In long-lived donors, naive CD4+ cell counts and diversity exceeded those of aged donors.

A second PCR of roughly 7 to 11 cycles used a sample-barcoded 5' primer and a J-beta primer mix. No fewer than 3 million CDR3-containing paired-end reads came from each sample. Using its own MiXCR run on the 5' RACE reads, TCRdb lists one record per CDR3 protein. This sample has around 500,000 distinct CDR3 sequences, with around half found just once. The TCR sequence derives from a man older than 75 in good health. Specimen: blood. V and J are TRBV20-1 and TRBJ2-7; 10 bases agree with TRBD1. The CDR3 coding sequence is TGCAGTGCTACCGACAGGGGGCTCTACGAGCAGTACTTC. This translates into CSATDRGLYEQYF.